The clone carrying this TCR beta chain was seen once. Sequencing used immunoSEQ multiplex PCR; TCRdb keeps in-frame clones, though not all of them. The sample has 180,000 or so clones, over 80% seen once. The data stem from a study of blood T cell repertoires in COVID-19. CDR3 length: 13 amino acids. Germline CDR1 and CDR2: SQVTM and ANQGSEA. The V and J ends lost 4 bases and 2 bases, in that order; junction bases with no gene match: 4. This clonotype was sampled from a woman between 35 and 50 years old with COVID-19, enrolled during active disease. Sequenced input: peripheral blood. The J gene is TRBJ2-7, the V gene TRBV29-1; TRBD1 agrees at 8 bases. CDR3 loop: CSVGTGKTYEQYF. The CDR3 nucleotides are TGCAGCGTTGGGACAGGGAAAACCTACGAGCAGTACTTC.